The 23 T cell receptor beta chains below were found in one sample sequenced in a study of OX40 agonist ivuxolimab in advanced cancers. The assay was immunoSEQ multiplex PCR, and TCRdb's table has in-frame clones only and misses some. Of about 62,000 clones in the sample, approximately 92% were seen once. This material consisted of CD4+ or CD8+ T cells sorted from blood, taken in a trial of the OX40 agonist ivuxolimab. The receptors were sampled from an adult with an advanced solid tumor such as melanoma, head and neck, liver or kidney cancer.

The chain is built from TRBV20-1 and TRBJ1-4; D unclear. The V gene lost 0 bases and the J gene lost 8 bases, with 4 bases spanning the gap. Germline V gives CDR1 DFQATT, CDR2 SNEGSKA (reference sequence). CDR3 length: 11 amino acids. This chain's CDR3 is CSARDGEKLFF. The CDR3 coding sequence is TGCAGTGCTAGAGACGGGGAAAAACTGTTTTTT.

This chain connects TRBV6-1 to TRBJ2-4; tentative D call: TRBD2 (5 bases). Germline V gene sequence: CDR1 MNHNS, CDR2 SASEGT. The CDR3 spans 14 residues. V gave up 5 bases and J gave up 3 bases, with 11 bases separating them. The CDR3 bases are TGTGCCAGCAGTAATGCGGGCTTCAAAAACATTCAGTACTTC. Translating gives CASSNAGFKNIQYF.

The CDR3 coding sequence is TGCGCCAGCAGCACCGGGACAGTTAACACTGAAGCTTTCTTT. Its translation is CASSTGTVNTEAFF. The chain has TRBV5-1 and TRBJ1-1, with 7 nucleotides matching TRBD1. The germline V gene encodes CDR1 SGHRS and CDR2 YFSETQ. The length of the CDR3 is 14 residues. The ends lost 4 bases at V and 2 bases at J; junction bases unmatched: 5.

For the CDR3, the DNA is TGTGCCTATGAGAGGTCCCTATATGGCTACACCTTC. Amino acids: CAYERSLYGYTF. This chain uses TRBV30 with TRBJ1-2; no reliable D call. This CDR3 has 12 residues. Trimming stripped 7 bases from V and 5 bases from J, with 14 bases between. Per the germline V gene, CDR1 is GTSNPN and CDR2 is SVGIG (reference sequence). The variable domain in full, with the rest retrieved from reference TRBV30 and TRBJ1-2, is SQTIHQWPATLVQPVGSPLSLECTVEGTSNPNLYWYRQAAGRGLQLLFYSVGIGQISSEVPQNLSASRPQDRQFILSSKKLLLSDSGFYLCAYERSLYGYTFGSGTRLTVV.

The chain combines TRBV5-6 with TRBJ2-3; 11 bases agree with TRBD2. The germline gives CDR1 SGHDT, CDR2 YYEEEE. With V trimmed by 3 bases and J by 0 bases, 6 bases remained unmatched. The CDR3 runs 17 residues. The chain's CDR3 is CASSSTVAGGSTDTQYF. CDR3 in DNA: TGTGCCAGCAGCTCTACCGTAGCGGGGGGGAGCACAGATACGCAGTATTTT.

This chain uses TRBV5-1 with TRBJ1-2; D not resolved. V was pared by 3 bases and J by 6 bases, with 12 bases between. Germline V gene sequence: CDR1 SGHRS, CDR2 YFSETQ. The CDR3 sequence is 13 residues long. The CDR3 loop reads CASSSNPGNGYTF. CDR3 DNA sequence: TGCGCCAGCAGCTCCAACCCGGGTAATGGCTACACCTTC. Drawing the rest from reference TRBV5-1 and TRBJ1-2, the complete variable domain is KAGVTQTPRYLIKTRGQQVTLSCSPISGHRSVSWYQQTPGQGLQFLFEYFSETQRNKGNFPGRFSGRQFSNSRSEMNVSTLELGDSALYLCASSSNPGNGYTFGSGTRLTVV.

The chain joins TRBV5-1 to TRBJ2-5; 11 positions agree with TRBD2. This CDR3 has 15 residues. Unmatched junction bases numbered 7, after V lost 4 bases and J lost 5 bases. Germline V gene sequence: CDR1 SGHRS, CDR2 YFSETQ. The chain's CDR3 is CASSMSSGGAETQYF. CDR3 DNA: TGCGCCAGCAGCATGAGTAGCGGGGGGGCGGAGACCCAGTACTTC.

The J gene is TRBJ1-4, the V gene TRBV5-1, with D possibly matching TRBD1 (5 bases). In germline, CDR1 is SGHRS, CDR2 YFSETQ. CDR3 size: 16 residues. The V end was cut by 4 bases, the J end by 8 bases, with 21 bases between. The CDR3 DNA sequence: TGCGCCAGCAGCCTGGAGGCCGGGGGAGGACGGGAAAAACTGTTTTTT. Translated: CASSLEAGGGREKLFF.

This clone occurred a few times. The J gene is TRBJ2-5, the V gene TRBV15, with 7 bases lining up with TRBD2. Germline V gene sequence: CDR1 LNHNV, CDR2 YYDKDF (reference sequence). CDR3 size: 19 residues. Trimming took 0 bases from V and 2 from J; bases not matched to a gene: 15. The CDR3 is CATSRDSLAVLGGQETQYF. DNA of the CDR3: TGTGCCACCAGCAGAGATAGTCTAGCGGTTTTGGGGGGACAAGAGACCCAGTACTTC.

This chain uses TRBV6-5 with TRBJ2-6, with TRBD2 matching over 7 bases. Per the germline V gene, CDR1 is MNHEY and CDR2 is SVGAGI. The CDR3 consists of 15 residues. V lost 6 bases, J lost 0 bases, and 2 bases stayed unmatched. The CDR3 is CASSPGGSGANVLTF. The DNA of the CDR3 is TGTGCCAGCAGCCCGGGGGGCTCTGGGGCCAACGTCCTGACTTTC.

This rearrangement joins TRBV12-5 to TRBJ1-5; D gene ambiguous. Trimming pared 7 bases from V and 2 bases from J, leaving 15 bases between. The length of the CDR3 is 15 residues. The V gene's germline CDR1 is LGHNT and CDR2 FRNRAP. The CDR3 here is CASAEGVRGNQPQHF. CDR3 bases: TGTGCTAGTGCCGAGGGTGTCCGCGGCAATCAGCCCCAGCATTTT.

The gene calls are TRBV5-4 and TRBJ2-3; D possibly corresponds to TRBD1 (6 bases). Germline V gene sequence: CDR1 SGHNT, CDR2 YYREEE (reference sequence). Trimming pared 4 bases from V and 6 bases from J, leaving 21 bases between. The CDR3 consists of 16 residues. The CDR3 loop reads CASSPPGTTSPDTQYF. The CDR3 DNA follows: TGTGCCAGCAGCCCCCCGGGGACAACCAGTCCGGATACGCAGTATTTT.

V gene TRBV19 combines with J gene TRBJ2-3, with 8 bases lining up with TRBD2. The V segment lost 3 bases and the J segment 1 base; nucleotides outside the gene matches: 3. The CDR3 is made up of 15 amino acids. The germline CDR1 and CDR2 sequences are LNHDA and SQIVND (reference sequence). The CDR3 nucleotides read TGTGCCAGTAGTATCCCGACTAGCGGCACAGATACGCAGTATTTT. This sequence encodes CASSIPTSGTDTQYF.

V gene TRBV5-1 combines with J gene TRBJ2-7, with 7 positions matching TRBD1. The CDR3 extends over 13 amino acids. The J segment lost 4 bases and the V segment lost 4 bases, leaving 5 bases of the junction unmatched. Germline CDR1 reads SGHRS; CDR2 reads YFSETQ. In nucleotides, the CDR3 is TGCGCCAGCAGCGGAACAGGGGTGTACGAGCAGTACTTC. This codes for CASSGTGVYEQYF.

J is TRBJ2-4 and V is TRBV5-4; D not certain. This CDR3 spans 15 amino acids. CDR1 is SGHNT and CDR2 is YYREEE in the germline V gene (reference sequence). Between the trimmed V and J ends, which lost 4 bases and 3 bases, there was a span of 14 bases. CDR3 sequence reads: CASSESTWGKNIQYF. CDR3 bases: TGTGCCAGCAGCGAATCGACCTGGGGCAAAAACATTCAGTACTTC.

The chain couples TRBV25-1 to TRBJ1-2; 8 nucleotides align to TRBD1. Germline CDR1 MGHDK, CDR2 SYGVNS. After removal of 0 bases from V and 8 bases from J, the junction contained 11 bases not matched to a gene. The CDR3 covers 16 residues. The CDR3 protein is CASSEYGAGGKGGYTF. The DNA for the CDR3 is TGTGCCAGCAGTGAATATGGTGCAGGGGGCAAGGGAGGCTACACCTTC.

The chain uses TRBV10-2 and TRBJ2-1, with 8 nucleotides matching TRBD2. CDR1 and CDR2 (germline): WSHSY, SAAADI. The ends lost 0 bases at V and 1 base at J; junction bases unmatched: 5. This CDR3 is built from 17 residues. The CDR3 nucleotides are TGCGCCAGCAGTGAGTCGAATGGCGGGGGGTCCTACAATGAGCAGTTCTTC. It codes for CASSESNGGGSYNEQFF.

The V gene is TRBV27, the J gene TRBJ2-7, with TRBD1 matching over 8 bases. The CDR3 length is 15 residues. In germline, CDR1 is MNHEY, CDR2 SMNVEV (reference sequence). Trimming at V came to 4 bases and at J to 6 bases, leaving 11 bases not matched to a gene. CDR3 coding DNA: TGTGCCAGCAGTTCCCAGGACAGGGCTGTAGGCGAGCAGTACTTC. Translation: CASSSQDRAVGEQYF.

This clone was found once. The chain is built from TRBV29-1 and TRBJ2-3; TRBD1 might be the D (6 bases). Germline-derived CDR1 and CDR2 are SQVTM and ANQGSEA. The CDR3 length is 12 residues. The V end lost 5 bases, the J end lost 3 bases, and 9 bases lay between the germline ends. The DNA for the CDR3 is TGCAGCGTTCGAGGGGGAACAGATACGCAGTATTTT. It codes for CSVRGGTDTQYF.

This chain connects TRBV9 to TRBJ2-7; 13 nucleotides line up with TRBD2. With V trimmed by 4 bases and J by 5 bases, 6 bases remained unmatched. Looked up from germline, CDR1 is SGDLS and CDR2 is YYNGEE. CDR3 length: 15 amino acids. This chain's CDR3 is CASSSLGTSGNEQYF. In DNA, the CDR3 is TGTGCCAGCAGCTCTCTTGGGACTAGCGGGAACGAGCAGTACTTC.

The chain recombines TRBV6-5 with TRBJ2-7; TRBD1 matches 10 bases. CDR1 is MNHEY and CDR2 is SVGAGI in the germline V gene. This CDR3 region has 14 residues. V gave up 6 bases and J gave up 2 bases; unmatched junction bases: 4. The CDR3 sequence is CASRPDRGAYEQYF. For the CDR3, the DNA is TGTGCCAGCAGACCGGACAGGGGGGCCTACGAGCAGTACTTC.

This chain links TRBV7-2 with TRBJ2-3; D is possibly TRBD2 (6 bases). Germline V CDR1 and CDR2: SGHTA, FQGNSA. With 1 base removed from V and 11 bases from J, the gap between germline ends came to 28 bases. CDR3 length: 18 amino acids. CDR3 sequence reads: CASSLDRRPRGPVTWQYF. As DNA, the CDR3 is TGTGCCAGCAGCTTAGATCGTCGGCCGCGGGGTCCGGTCACCTGGCAGTATTTT.

V usage is TRBV9 and J usage is TRBJ2-5, with 10 bases fitting TRBD2. The V and J ends lost 0 bases and 6 bases, in that order; junction bases with no gene match: 5. The CDR3 totals 15 residues. The germline gives CDR1 SGDLS, CDR2 YYNGEE. CDR3 loop: CASSVAVAGGQTQYF. The DNA for the CDR3 is TGTGCCAGCAGCGTAGCTGTAGCGGGGGGCCAGACCCAGTACTTC.